The clone carrying this TCR beta chain occurred many times. The antigen remains undetermined. Losses at the gene ends were 0 bases for V and 6 bases for J; bases not matched to a gene: 5. The CDR3 runs 16 residues. Germline V lookup: CDR1 LGHNA, CDR2 YSLEER. The data were obtained in a study of T-cell reconstitution after alpha-beta-depleted transplantation in children. General study results and limits: Alpha-beta T cells about two months after transplant reportedly derived from several hundred expanded graft clones. Some patients showed high day-60 TCRbeta diversity, which derived from surviving recipient T cells and thymic progenitors. Among T cells one year after transplant, newly produced cells accounted for most counts and diversity.

Unique molecular identifiers featured in how the TCRbeta library was prepared. From the PCR reads, TCRdb called clonotypes with MiXCR, one entry per CDR3 protein. The repertoire consists of roughly 350,000 distinct CDR3 sequences, with 15% to 20% occurring once and the leading ten covering just over 40%. The sequencing used PBMCs, mostly from graft donor cells, collected 360 days after TCRalphabeta/CD19-depleted stem cell transplant. The clonotype was recovered from a male patient aged 2-15 years who had a stem cell transplant for acute lymphoblastic leukemia, so the T cells may come from the graft donor. The V call is TRBV4-3, the J call TRBJ2-3, with 11 bases matching TRBD2. The DNA for the CDR3 is TGCGCCAGCAGCCAAGAAGGACTAGCGGGTAGCGATACGCAGTATTTT. It yields the protein CASSQEGLAGSDTQYF.